This entry features one T cell receptor beta chain sequence. Antigen unknown. This record comes from a study of cytomegalovirus exposure and HLA in healthy donors. Findings of the study overall: TRBV6-2, TRBV6-3 and some other V segments were excluded as indistinguishable. An observed cluster of highly shared sequence variants was recorded as a likely sequencing artifact.

This cohort consisted of healthy bone marrow donors. The germline V gene has CDR1 LNHNV and CDR2 YYDKDF (reference sequence). The length of the CDR3 is 15 residues. V gave up 3 bases and J gave up 6 bases, with 12 bases separating them. The PCR ran on 60 Vbeta and 13 Jbeta primers. Some clones are missing from TCRdb's copy, which holds only in-frame ones; the method was immunoSEQ multiplex PCR. The sample records 200,000 to 250,000 clones, just under 85% being singletons. The chain couples TRBV15 to TRBJ1-6; weak D call: TRBD1 (6 bases). Sequencing was done on a sample of PBMCs. This sequence was found in a woman aged 40 to 50 in good health and CMV-seronegative. CDR3 region: CATSRIQGTNSPLHF. In DNA form, the CDR3 reads TGTGCCACCAGCAGGATACAGGGAACTAATTCACCCCTCCACTTT.